The rows below give T cell receptor beta chains drawn from one sample of a study of blood T cell repertoires in COVID-19. Generated by immunoSEQ multiplex PCR, the TCRdb table keeps only in-frame clones and is missing some. The table has 80,000 or so clones, 91% seen once. What was sequenced was peripheral blood. These receptors originate from a woman aged 50 to 60 in a cohort sampled during active COVID-19. Each CDR3 is given with its conserved first and last residue. A D gene is named only where the DNA matches it firmly. Clone sizes are given selectively: once, few, many, or a class where the clone is expanded.

J: TRBJ2-3; V: TRBV28; size: NA; D: TRBD2; DNA: TGTGCCAGCAGAGTAGCGGGAGGGCGGGGAGATACGCAGTATTTT; CDR3: CASRVAGGRGDTQYF
J: TRBJ1-5; V: TRBV2; size: NA; D: NA; DNA: TGTGCCAGCAGTGATGGAGGGTACAATCAGCCCCAGCATTTT; CDR3: CASSDGGYNQPQHF
J: TRBJ2-2; V: TRBV11-2; size: NA; D: TRBD1; DNA: TGTGCCAGCAGCTTAGTTCGACAGGGCCCTTCGGGCACCGGGGAGCTGTTTTTT; CDR3: CASSLVRQGPSGTGELFF
J: TRBJ1-5; V: TRBV5-1; size: NA; D: NA; DNA: TGCGCCAGCAGCTTGAACAGGGACCAGCCCCAGCATTTT; CDR3: CASSLNRDQPQHF
J: TRBJ2-5; V: TRBV18; size: NA; D: NA; DNA: TGTGCCAGCTCACCGGCTCAAGAGACCCAGTACTTC; CDR3: CASSPAQETQYF
J: TRBJ1-1; V: TRBV10-1; size: NA; D: TRBD1; DNA: TGCGCCAGCAGTGAGGGGACAGACCTGAACACTGAAGCTTTCTTT; CDR3: CASSEGTDLNTEAFF
J: TRBJ1-6; V: TRBV6-2/TRBV6-3; size: few; D: NA; DNA: TGTGCCAGCAGTCTCGTCACCGGTTATAATTCACCCCTCCACTTT; CDR3: CASSLVTGYNSPLHF
J: TRBJ1-6; V: TRBV7-2; size: NA; D: NA; DNA: TGTGCCAGCAGCTTATTTCAGGGGATTTCACCCCTCCACTTT; CDR3: CASSLFQGISPLHF
J: TRBJ2-3; V: TRBV4-2; size: NA; D: TRBD2; DNA: TGTGCCAGCAGCCAAGTTGCGGGGGGGACGGATACGCAGTATTTT; CDR3: CASSQVAGGTDTQYF
J: TRBJ1-6; V: TRBV28; size: NA; D: NA; DNA: TGTGCCAGCAGTTCCTTTTTCGAGGCGAGCTCCTATAATTCACCCCTCCACTTT; CDR3: CASSSFFEASSYNSPLHF
J: TRBJ2-5; V: TRBV10-3; size: NA; D: NA; DNA: TGTGCCATCAGTGAGACCGGGGAGCAAAAGGTCTACTTC; CDR3: CAISETGEQKVYF
J: TRBJ2-5; V: TRBV19; size: NA; D: TRBD1; DNA: TGTGCCAGTAGTCTTGGCCAGGGGGCCCTCCAAGAGACCCAGTACTTC; CDR3: CASSLGQGALQETQYF
J: TRBJ1-2; V: TRBV10-2; size: NA; D: TRBD1; DNA: TGCGCCAGCAAGAAGGGGGCCGACAGGCATGGCTACACCTTC; CDR3: CASKKGADRHGYTF
J: TRBJ2-3; V: TRBV19; size: few; D: NA; DNA: TGTGCCAGTAGTCACGGGGGACCCCGCACAGATACGCAGTATTTT; CDR3: CASSHGGPRTDTQYF
J: TRBJ2-3; V: TRBV6-1; size: NA; D: NA; DNA: TGTGCCAGCAGTGAACGGTCAGGGTTGCAGTATTTT; CDR3: CASSERSGLQYF
J: TRBJ2-3; V: TRBV4-1; size: NA; D: TRBD1; DNA: TGCGCCAGCAGCCCGATGAGGGGGCCCGCAGATACGCAGTATTTT; CDR3: CASSPMRGPADTQYF
J: TRBJ2-3; V: TRBV19; size: NA; D: NA; DNA: TGTGCCAGTAGTGGGACTCAGGAAACGCAGTATTTT; CDR3: CASSGTQETQYF
J: TRBJ2-1; V: TRBV5-6; size: NA; D: TRBD2; DNA: TGTGCCAGCAGCGCGGGACTAGTGGAGTTCTTC; CDR3: CASSAGLVEFF
J: TRBJ1-3; V: TRBV6-5; size: NA; D: TRBD1; DNA: TGTGCCAGCAGTTACTCACAGGGGTCCGGAAACACCATATATTTT; CDR3: CASSYSQGSGNTIYF
J: TRBJ1-6; V: TRBV4-1; size: once; D: NA; DNA: TGCGCCAGCAGCCCGGAAGGGGGAGGGCATAATTCACCCCTCCACTTT; CDR3: CASSPEGGGHNSPLHF
J: TRBJ2-1; V: TRBV30; size: NA; D: NA; DNA: TGTGCCTGGAGTGTACCGGGTGGTGAGCAGTTCTTC; CDR3: CAWSVPGGEQFF
J: TRBJ2-3; V: TRBV6-5; size: once; D: NA; DNA: TGTGCCAGCAGTTTTAGAGGGATGGGCACAGATACGCAGTATTTT; CDR3: CASSFRGMGTDTQYF
J: TRBJ2-7; V: TRBV3-1/TRBV3-2; size: NA; D: TRBD1; DNA: TGTGCCAGCAGCTGGGACAGCTCGGCCTCCTACGAGCAGTACTTC; CDR3: CASSWDSSASYEQYF
J: TRBJ2-3; V: TRBV3-1/TRBV3-2; size: NA; D: NA; DNA: TGTGCCAGCAGCCAAAGGGTGCGGGCGGGCGGCGATACGCAGTATTTT; CDR3: CASSQRVRAGGDTQYF
J: TRBJ2-4; V: TRBV29-1; size: NA; D: NA; DNA: TGCAGCGTTGGCCGGGACTCGAACATTCAGTACTTC; CDR3: CSVGRDSNIQYF
J: TRBJ1-3; V: TRBV9; size: NA; D: TRBD1; DNA: TGTGCCAGCACAGGGGGGCTCTCTGGAAACACCATATATTTT; CDR3: CASTGGLSGNTIYF
J: TRBJ2-7; V: TRBV2; size: once; D: NA; DNA: TGTGCCAGCAGCGGGACAACCGGAGACTACGAGCAGTACTTC; CDR3: CASSGTTGDYEQYF
J: TRBJ1-2; V: TRBV5-4; size: NA; D: TRBD1; DNA: TGTGCCAGCAGCAGGGACAGGGGGCATCATGGCTACACCTTC; CDR3: CASSRDRGHHGYTF
J: TRBJ2-7; V: TRBV7-2; size: NA; D: TRBD1; DNA: TGTGCCAGCAGCTTAGAGCACAGGGGGCCGGACGAGCAGTACTTC; CDR3: CASSLEHRGPDEQYF
J: TRBJ2-7; V: TRBV7-2; size: once; D: TRBD1; DNA: TGTGCCAGCAGCTTGGGGGGACAGGTCTACGAGCAGTACTTC; CDR3: CASSLGGQVYEQYF
J: TRBJ1-2; V: TRBV3-1/TRBV3-2; size: NA; D: NA; DNA: TGTGCCAGCAGCCAAGATACACATAACTATGGCTACACCTTC; CDR3: CASSQDTHNYGYTF
J: TRBJ1-6; V: TRBV27; size: NA; D: NA; DNA: TGTGCCAGCGCCCTCTTGGGGCATGATTCACCCCTCCACTTT; CDR3: CASALLGHDSPLHF
J: TRBJ1-5; V: TRBV4-2; size: NA; D: NA; DNA: TGTGCCAGCAGCCAAGATTGGGACTCTAGGAATCAGCCCCAGCATTTT; CDR3: CASSQDWDSRNQPQHF